Given below is one TCR beta chain in context. The CDR3 consists of 14 residues. V dropped 3 bases and J dropped 14; count of bases not matched to a gene: 12. From germline, CDR1 is MNHEY and CDR2 SMNVEV (reference sequence). This specimen belongs to a study of shared T cell receptors in the human thymus. Clones were sequenced by immunoSEQ multiplex PCR, and TCRdb holds only the in-frame ones, with some missing. Of roughly 550,000 clones listed, 75% to 85% are singletons. This sample was also put to use in a study of human thymus T cells.

The source is a boy under two years old with a congenital heart defect. The chain couples TRBV27 to TRBJ2-1; 8 nucleotides align to TRBD1. Sequenced sample: thymocytes. The CDR3 sequence is CASSFQNRTGWEFF. For the CDR3, the DNA is TGTGCCAGCAGTTTCCAGAACCGGACAGGGTGGGAGTTCTTC.